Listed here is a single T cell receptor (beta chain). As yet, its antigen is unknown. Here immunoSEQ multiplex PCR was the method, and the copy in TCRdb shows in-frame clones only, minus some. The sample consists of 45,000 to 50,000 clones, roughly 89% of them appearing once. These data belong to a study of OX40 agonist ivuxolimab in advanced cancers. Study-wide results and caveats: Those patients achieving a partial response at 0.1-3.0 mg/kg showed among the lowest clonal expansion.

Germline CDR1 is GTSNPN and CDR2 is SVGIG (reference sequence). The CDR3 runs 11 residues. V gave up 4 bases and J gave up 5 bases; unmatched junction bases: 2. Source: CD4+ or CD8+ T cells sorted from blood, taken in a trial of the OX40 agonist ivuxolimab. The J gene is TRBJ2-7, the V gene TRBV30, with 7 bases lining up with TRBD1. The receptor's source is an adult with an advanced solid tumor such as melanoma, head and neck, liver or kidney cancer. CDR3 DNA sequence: TGTGCCTGGACGACAGGGAACGAGCAGTACTTC. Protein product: CAWTTGNEQYF.